This entry lists 30 T cell receptor beta chains sequenced from one sample in a study of naive CD8 T cells in extremely preterm neonates. TCRdb's table, derived via immunoSEQ multiplex PCR, lists solely in-frame clones and lacks some. The sample lists about 4,900 clones, 97% occurring once. Cord blood came from elective full-term cesareans at about 37-43 weeks without labor or membrane rupture. Sequencing input: naive CD8+ T cells from cord blood. Receptors were obtained from a newborn in good health.

This chain connects TRBV7-9 to TRBJ1-2; 8 positions agree with TRBD1. Germline V gene lookup returns CDR1 SEHNR and CDR2 FQNEAQ (reference sequence). V shed 4 bases, J shed 5 bases, and the junction held 9 bases outside the gene matches. The CDR3 spans 15 residues. In nucleotides, the CDR3 is TGTGCCAGCAGCTCCGGACAGGGCTCGAAGTATGGCTACACCTTC. It is translated as CASSSGQGSKYGYTF. The variable domain in full, completed from reference TRBV7-9 and TRBJ1-2, reads DTGVSQNPRHKITKRGQNVTFRCDPISEHNRLYWYRQTLGQGPEFLTYFQNEAQLEKSRLLSDRFSAERPKGSFSTLEIQRTEQGDSAMYLCASSSGQGSKYGYTFGSGTRLTVV.

The rearrangement joins TRBV9 to TRBJ2-3, with TRBD2 identical over 14 bases. CDR1 is SGDLS, CDR2 YYNGEE, per germline. V lost 4 bases to trimming and J lost 0 bases; unmatched junction nucleotides: 10. The CDR3 is made up of 19 amino acids. As DNA, the CDR3 is TGTGCCAGCAGCCCCCGGGGACTAGCGGGGGAATCTAGCACAGATACGCAGTATTTT. Translated: CASSPRGLAGESSTDTQYF.

The rearrangement joins TRBV7-2 to TRBJ1-1; D is uncertain. Trimming took off 3 bases at V and 5 bases at J, with 13 bases between the two ends. In germline, CDR1 is SGHTA, CDR2 FQGNSA. This CDR3 comprises 14 residues. CDR3 region: CASSFHGWRTEAFF. CDR3 in DNA: TGTGCCAGCAGCTTCCACGGTTGGAGGACTGAAGCTTTCTTT.

The gene calls are TRBV19 and TRBJ1-2, with a weak D call TRBD1 (5 bases). The germline V gene has CDR1 LNHDA and CDR2 SQIVND (reference sequence). The V gene lost 6 bases and the J gene lost 6 bases, with 14 bases spanning the gap. This CDR3 has 13 amino acids. CDR3 in amino acids: CASRSSGENGYTF. CDR3 DNA: TGTGCCAGTAGAAGTTCGGGGGAAAATGGCTACACCTTC.

The chain uses TRBV12-5 and TRBJ2-7, with D hard to call. The CDR3 is made up of 12 amino acids. Germline-derived CDR1 and CDR2 are LGHNT and FRNRAP. Deletions cut 3 bases from V and 6 bases from J, with 9 bases between. The CDR3 region is CASGLSGSEQYF. CDR3 coding DNA: TGTGCTAGTGGTTTATCAGGCTCCGAGCAGTACTTC.

The chain uses TRBV5-6 and TRBJ1-2; weak D call: TRBD1 (6 bases). Deletions cut 6 bases from V and 5 bases from J, with 17 bases between. The CDR3 has 14 amino acids. The germline V gene has CDR1 SGHDT and CDR2 YYEEEE. In nucleotides, the CDR3 is TGTGCCAGCAACCACCCTGGAAGGGGGTATGGCTACACCTTC. Translation: CASNHPGRGYGYTF. Using reference TRBV5-6 and TRBJ1-2 for the parts outside the CDR3, the full variable domain is DAGVTQSPTHLIKTRGQQVTLRCSPKSGHDTVSWYQQALGQGPQFIFQYYEEEERQRGNFPDRFSGHQFPNYSSELNVNALLLGDSALYLCASNHPGRGYGYTFGSGTRLTVV.

V and J are TRBV5-8 and TRBJ2-3; the D is unclear. Germline V gene sequence: CDR1 SGHTS, CDR2 YDEGEE. The CDR3 is 13 amino acids. V dropped 4 bases and J dropped 0 bases, with 6 bases sitting between them. The CDR3 reads CASSPSSTDTQYF. The CDR3 DNA follows: TGTGCCAGCAGCCCCTCTAGCACAGATACGCAGTATTTT.

The J gene is TRBJ2-3, the V gene TRBV10-3; 8 bases fit TRBD1. The CDR3 runs 12 residues. CDR1 is ENHRY and CDR2 is SYGVKD in the germline V gene. With 9 bases clipped from V and 1 base from J, the junction kept 0 bases outside the gene matches. CDR3 DNA sequence: TGTGCCATACAGGGGGGCACAGATACGCAGTATTTT. This sequence encodes CAIQGGTDTQYF.

The genes are TRBV5-1 and TRBJ2-1; 9 bases match TRBD2. The germline CDR1 and CDR2 sequences are SGHRS and YFSETQ. V lost 0 bases and J lost 1; bases outside the gene matches: 5. This CDR3 has 17 amino acids. CDR3 bases: TGCGCCAGCAGCTTGGTTGCTAGCGGGGTTTCCTACAATGAGCAGTTCTTC. It is translated as CASSLVASGVSYNEQFF.

The rearrangement links TRBV7-3 to TRBJ1-5; D is unclear. CDR3 length equals 17 residues. The V gene lost 5 bases and the J gene lost 0 bases, with 17 bases spanning the gap. Looked up from germline, CDR1 is SGHTA and CDR2 is FQGTGA. The CDR3 nucleotides are TGTGCCAGCAGCCCCCCCTCAGGCGAATATAGCAATCAGCCCCAGCATTTT. Its translation is CASSPPSGEYSNQPQHF.

V usage is TRBV27 and J usage is TRBJ2-1; 10 bases agree with TRBD2. Germline V gene sequence: CDR1 MNHEY, CDR2 SMNVEV (reference sequence). There are 14 residues in the CDR3. V shed 6 bases, J shed 8 bases, and the junction held 7 bases outside the gene matches. CDR3 amino acids: CASRKRGGFHEQFF. The DNA for the CDR3 is TGTGCCAGCAGGAAGCGGGGGGGGTTCCATGAGCAGTTCTTC.

The rearrangement joins TRBV6-7 to TRBJ1-5, with D possibly TRBD1 on 6 matching bases. TRBV6-7 is an ORF for which the function is uncertain. The CDR3 covers 22 residues. Trimming removed 4 bases at V and 11 bases at J, with 42 bases between. CDR3 sequence reads: CASSFSVLQGTRIGGGVIAQHF. In DNA, the CDR3 is TGTGCCAGCAGTTTCTCCGTACTCCAGGGGACGCGGATAGGGGGTGGGGTAATAGCCCAGCATTTT.

The rearrangement links TRBV29-1 to TRBJ1-1, with D tentatively TRBD1 (5 bases). The CDR3 is made up of 16 amino acids. The germline V and J ends were trimmed by 7 bases and 4 bases, with 25 bases remaining between them. Per germline, CDR1 SQVTM and CDR2 ANQGSEA. Here the CDR3 DNA reads TGCAGCGGGCAGTTGGAGTGGGGGGAGGGACCCACTGAAGCTTTCTTT. As protein: CSGQLEWGEGPTEAFF.

This clone is a singleton in its sample. The chain carries TRBV6-1 and TRBJ2-3, with a tentative D call TRBD2 (5 bases). The length of the CDR3 is 16 residues. Germline V lookup: CDR1 MNHNS, CDR2 SASEGT. V was trimmed by 4 bases and J by 7 bases, leaving 21 bases between them. CDR3 region: CASSGIASVLQNTQYF. DNA for the CDR3: TGTGCCAGCAGTGGTATAGCGTCCGTCCTACAAAATACGCAGTATTTT.

The chain recombines TRBV27 with TRBJ2-7; 9 bases are a match to TRBD1. Looked up from germline, CDR1 is MNHEY and CDR2 is SMNVEV (reference sequence). J lost 5 bases, V lost 2 bases, and 1 base had no gene match. The CDR3 is 13 amino acids. The CDR3 protein is CASSLTGGNEQYF. The CDR3 region has the DNA TGTGCCAGCAGTTTAACAGGGGGCAACGAGCAGTACTTC.

V usage is TRBV19 and J usage is TRBJ2-5, with a tentative D call TRBD1 (5 bases). V shed 5 bases and J shed 0 bases, with 10 bases lying between them. CDR1 is LNHDA, CDR2 SQIVND, per germline (reference sequence). CDR3 length: 14 residues. DNA of the CDR3: TGTGCCAGTAGTCTGGACATTAACCAAGAGACCCAGTACTTC. Its protein is CASSLDINQETQYF.

The V and J genes are TRBV2 and TRBJ1-2, with D maybe TRBD1 (6 bases). Trimming pared 4 bases from V and 8 bases from J, leaving 14 bases between. The CDR3 has 13 residues. Germline V CDR1 and CDR2: SNHLY, FYNNEI. CDR3 region: CASSVRGALGYTF. In nucleotides, the CDR3 is TGTGCCAGCAGTGTGCGGGGGGCGTTGGGCTACACCTTC.

V usage is TRBV19 and J usage is TRBJ1-1, with D hard to call. This CDR3 spans 13 amino acids. Germline values: CDR1 LNHDA, CDR2 SQIVND (reference sequence). The V end was cut by 3 bases, the J end by 1 base, with 6 bases between. In DNA, the CDR3 is TGTGCCAGTAGTATGGGAGAGAACACTGAAGCTTTCTTT. Amino acid sequence: CASSMGENTEAFF.

The V call is TRBV5-1, the J call TRBJ2-3; 13 positions agree with TRBD2. The CDR3 runs 17 residues. The germline CDR1 and CDR2 sequences are SGHRS and YFSETQ. With V trimmed by 4 bases and J by 1 base, 6 bases remained unmatched. CDR3 bases: TGCGCCAGCAGCACAGGACTAGCGGGGGCCGGCACAGATACGCAGTATTTT. Encoded protein: CASSTGLAGAGTDTQYF.

The gene calls are TRBV10-3 and TRBJ1-2; 7 bases agree with TRBD1. V dropped 0 bases and J dropped 10; count of bases not matched to a gene: 11. From germline, CDR1 is ENHRY and CDR2 SYGVKD. This CDR3 has 15 residues. The CDR3 nucleotides are TGTGCCATCAGTGAGTCGACAGGGTGGACTACGGACTACACCTTC. Protein: CAISESTGWTTDYTF.

The V call is TRBV7-8, the J call TRBJ2-2; 9 positions match TRBD2. The CDR3 consists of 15 residues. After removal of 5 bases from V and 4 bases from J, the junction contained 5 bases not matched to a gene. Germline lookup yields CDR1 SGHVS and CDR2 FQNEAQ. In DNA, the CDR3 is TGTGCCAGCAGCACTCTAGCGGGGCGCACCGGGGAGCTGTTTTTT. It translates to CASSTLAGRTGELFF.

V is TRBV6-5 and J is TRBJ1-2; 7 bases map to TRBD1. The V segment lost 5 bases and the J segment 5 bases; nucleotides outside the gene matches: 8. This CDR3 is 14 amino acids long. Germline assignment: CDR1 MNHEY and CDR2 SVGAGI. CDR3 sequence (DNA): TGTGCCAGCAGTGACCCAGGGACAGCATATGGCTACACCTTC. This sequence encodes CASSDPGTAYGYTF.

This sequence joins TRBV29-1 and TRBJ2-2, with TRBD2 matching over 11 bases. Looked up from germline, CDR1 is SQVTM and CDR2 is ANQGSEA. The CDR3 covers 16 residues. With 4 bases clipped from V and 7 bases from J, the junction kept 11 bases outside the gene matches. CDR3 sequence reads: CSVGLASGGIGGELFF. For the CDR3, the DNA is TGCAGCGTTGGATTAGCTAGCGGGGGGATTGGCGGGGAGCTGTTTTTT.

This chain links TRBV6-6 with TRBJ1-4; 7 nucleotides match TRBD1. The CDR3 totals 16 residues. CDR1 is MNHNY, CDR2 SVGAGI, per germline (reference sequence). V lost 5 bases and J lost 3; bases outside the gene matches: 9. In DNA form, the CDR3 reads TGTGCCAGCAGTCCAACTTCCGGGACAGCTAATGAAAAACTGTTTTTT. Residues: CASSPTSGTANEKLFF.

The chain uses TRBV28 and TRBJ1-6, with D perhaps TRBD1 (5 bases). The germline CDR1 and CDR2 sequences are MDHEN and SYDVKM. Between the trimmed V and J ends, which lost 6 bases and 3 bases, there was a span of 12 bases. This CDR3 has 15 amino acids. For the CDR3, the DNA is TGTGCCAGCAGACTACAGACAGACTATAATTCACCCCTCCACTTT. It yields the protein CASRLQTDYNSPLHF.

The chain employs TRBV11-2 and TRBJ2-7, with 7 nucleotides matching TRBD2. Germline lookup yields CDR1 SGHAT and CDR2 FQNNGV. CDR3 size: 17 residues. The V gene end was trimmed by 3 bases and the J gene end by 2 bases; junction bases not matched to a gene: 13. The CDR3 nucleotides read TGTGCCAGCAGCTTCTCCATCCGGGACTACCTTCCCTACGAGCAGTACTTC. It encodes CASSFSIRDYLPYEQYF.

The chain has TRBV7-6 and TRBJ2-7, with TRBD2 matching 9 bases. Germline CDR1 is SGHVS and CDR2 is FNYEAQ. The V gene end was trimmed by 2 bases and the J gene end by 2 bases; junction bases not matched to a gene: 1. This CDR3 region has 14 residues. CDR3 sequence reads: CASSLRGGAYEQYF. CDR3 in DNA: TGTGCCAGCAGCTTACGCGGGGGGGCCTACGAGCAGTACTTC. Together with reference TRBV7-6 and TRBJ2-7, the CDR3 gives the full variable domain: GAGVSQSPRYKVTKRGQDVALRCDPISGHVSLYWYRQALGQGPEFLTYFNYEAQQDKSGLPNDRFSAERPEGSISTLTIQRTEQRDSAMYRCASSLRGGAYEQYFGPGTRLTVT.

The rearrangement joins TRBV7-8 to TRBJ1-1; no clear D gene. The CDR3 runs to 16 residues. Germline CDR1 is SGHVS and CDR2 is FQNEAQ. The V end lost 5 bases, the J end lost 0 bases, and 16 bases lay between the germline ends. The CDR3 DNA follows: TGTGCCAGCAGCACCCCCGACGGGTCCATGAACACTGAAGCTTTCTTT. The encoded protein is CASSTPDGSMNTEAFF.

The chain is built from TRBV5-1 and TRBJ1-1; 7 bases are a match to TRBD1. This CDR3 comprises 12 residues. The germline CDR1 and CDR2 sequences are SGHRS and YFSETQ. Trimming removed 4 bases from V and 7 bases from J; junction bases left unmatched: 4. The CDR3 DNA reads as TGCGCCAGCAGCGACAGGGCTAATGAAGCTTTCTTT. Translating it yields CASSDRANEAFF.

V gene TRBV5-5 combines with J gene TRBJ2-2, with 9 positions matching TRBD1. The CDR3 covers 15 residues. Germline V lookup: CDR1 SGHKS, CDR2 YYEKEE (reference sequence). After removal of 3 bases from V and 3 bases from J, the junction contained 3 bases not matched to a gene. Here the CDR3 DNA reads TGTGCCAGCAGCTGGACAGGGGAGGACACCGGGGAGCTGTTTTTT. Its protein is CASSWTGEDTGELFF.